This entry features one T cell receptor beta chain sequence. Its antigen is unidentified. Sequencing was performed with immunoSEQ multiplex PCR; in TCRdb, only in-frame clones are kept and a portion is missing. The sample lists 45,000 to 65,000 clones, roughly 86% occurring once. The sample is drawn from a study of OX40 agonist ivuxolimab in advanced cancers. The wider study: Dose-escalation patients' cancers were hepatocellular carcinoma, melanoma, renal cell or head and neck cancer. Notes on the study in general: Patients with a partial response at 0.1-3.0 mg/kg had among the lowest clonal expansion.

The sampling schedule covered blood at baseline, cycle 4 day 1, and cycle 7 day 1. This clonotype was sampled from an adult with an advanced solid tumor such as melanoma, head and neck, liver or kidney cancer. The source was CD4+ or CD8+ T cells sorted from blood, collected in a trial of the OX40 agonist ivuxolimab.

In DNA, the CDR3 is TGTGCCACAGTATTCAGCGGGGTCTACAATGAGCAGTTCTTC. Its translation is CATVFSGVYNEQFF. This chain connects TRBV10-3 to TRBJ2-1, with TRBD2 identical over 7 bases. Per the germline V gene, CDR1 is ENHRY and CDR2 is SYGVKD. Unmatched junction bases numbered 9, after V lost 10 bases and J lost 3 bases. The CDR3 totals 14 residues.